Listed below are T cell receptor beta chains from one sample, sequenced in a study of blood T cell repertoires in COVID-19. Profiling relied on immunoSEQ multiplex PCR, and the TCRdb table lists in-frame clones only, not all of them. The sample contains a few hundred thousand clones, less than 90% of which appear only once. Sequencing was done on a sample of PBMCs or T cells enriched from blood (not recorded which). These receptors were taken from a woman aged 45-65 years who had recovered from COVID-19. Both conserved end residues are part of each CDR3. Each record gives: CDR3 DNA, CDR3 protein, V gene, clone size, J gene, D gene. The D gene is left open where the match is weak. The size field is filled for only some rows; it gives once, few, many or a size class.

CDR3nt: TGTGCCAGCAGCTTATTAAGAACCGGGGACAGGGGAGAAAAACTGTTTTTT
CDR3aa: CASSLLRTGDRGEKLFF
v_gene: TRBV7-8
abundance: -
j_gene: TRBJ1-4
d_gene: TRBD1

CDR3nt: TGTGCCAGCAGCCAGGGCCGGCCGCGTCGGTATCTCCACGAGCAGTACTTC
CDR3aa: CASSQGRPRRYLHEQYF
v_gene: TRBV7-2
abundance: -
j_gene: TRBJ2-7
d_gene: -

CDR3nt: TGTGCCAGCAGGCCCGGGACTCATACGAACACTGAAGCTTTCTTT
CDR3aa: CASRPGTHTNTEAFF
v_gene: TRBV7-2
abundance: -
j_gene: TRBJ1-1
d_gene: -

CDR3nt: TGTGCCAGCAGCTCCCCCGTAGTCTCTGGAAACACCATATATTTT
CDR3aa: CASSSPVVSGNTIYF
v_gene: TRBV9
abundance: few
j_gene: TRBJ1-3
d_gene: -

CDR3nt: TGCGCCAGCAGCCAACAGACAGCGACCGCAGATGGCTACACCTTC
CDR3aa: CASSQQTATADGYTF
v_gene: TRBV4-3
abundance: -
j_gene: TRBJ1-2
d_gene: -

CDR3nt: TGTGCCAGCAGTTTCCTGGGGGCCACTGAAGCTTTCTTT
CDR3aa: CASSFLGATEAFF
v_gene: TRBV28
abundance: -
j_gene: TRBJ1-1
d_gene: -

CDR3nt: TGTGCCAGCTCACCAAGCTGGAGGCAGGGACTCGATCAGCCCCAGCATTTT
CDR3aa: CASSPSWRQGLDQPQHF
v_gene: TRBV18
abundance: -
j_gene: TRBJ1-5
d_gene: -

CDR3nt: TGTGCCAGCAGCTTAGGGGGCGGTAATGAAAAACTGTTTTTT
CDR3aa: CASSLGGGNEKLFF
v_gene: TRBV7-9
abundance: few
j_gene: TRBJ1-4
d_gene: -

CDR3nt: TGTGCCAGCAGCTCCCCCACCGGCATTCAGTACTTC
CDR3aa: CASSSPTGIQYF
v_gene: TRBV27
abundance: once
j_gene: TRBJ2-4
d_gene: -

CDR3nt: TGTGCCAGCAGCGGGGGGAGTGCCAAAAACATTCAGTACTTC
CDR3aa: CASSGGSAKNIQYF
v_gene: TRBV5-4
abundance: -
j_gene: TRBJ2-4
d_gene: -

CDR3nt: TGTGCTAGCAGCTCCACAGCGAACACCGGGGAGCTGTTTTTT
CDR3aa: CASSSTANTGELFF
v_gene: TRBV7-7
abundance: -
j_gene: TRBJ2-2
d_gene: -

CDR3nt: TGTGCCAGCAGTTTCAGGGGGGCGCTAGGTGAAAAACTGTTTTTT
CDR3aa: CASSFRGALGEKLFF
v_gene: TRBV27
abundance: -
j_gene: TRBJ1-4
d_gene: TRBD1

CDR3nt: TGTGCCAGCAGCCCTCGGGTAGCTAGCACAGATACGCAGTATTTT
CDR3aa: CASSPRVASTDTQYF
v_gene: TRBV7-9
abundance: -
j_gene: TRBJ2-3
d_gene: -

CDR3nt: TGCAGTGCTAGTCGGACAGACTATAGCAATCAGCCCCAGCATTTT
CDR3aa: CSASRTDYSNQPQHF
v_gene: TRBV20-1
abundance: -
j_gene: TRBJ1-5
d_gene: -

CDR3nt: TGTGCCAGCAGTGAAGCCCTGAGGGTCGAGCAGTACTTC
CDR3aa: CASSEALRVEQYF
v_gene: TRBV6-1
abundance: -
j_gene: TRBJ2-7
d_gene: -

CDR3nt: TGTGCCAGCAGCTTAGGATGGGGGGCTGAAGCTTTCTTT
CDR3aa: CASSLGWGAEAFF
v_gene: TRBV7-2
abundance: once
j_gene: TRBJ1-1
d_gene: -

CDR3nt: TGTGCCAGCAGCTTAATCGGGACTAGCAGCACAGATACGCAGTATTTT
CDR3aa: CASSLIGTSSTDTQYF
v_gene: TRBV7-3
abundance: -
j_gene: TRBJ2-3
d_gene: TRBD2

CDR3nt: TGCGCCAGCAGTCAATGGGAACAGGGGGCCAGGTGTTGGGGCAATCAGCCCCAGCATTTT
CDR3aa: CASSQWEQGARCWGNQPQHF
v_gene: TRBV23-1
abundance: -
j_gene: TRBJ1-5
d_gene: TRBD1

CDR3nt: TGTGCCAGCAGGGCCCCAAAAAACACTGAAGCTTTCTTT
CDR3aa: CASRAPKNTEAFF
v_gene: TRBV28
abundance: -
j_gene: TRBJ1-1
d_gene: -

CDR3nt: TGTGCCACCAGCAGAGTCGCCGACAGTTTCTATGGCTACACCTTC
CDR3aa: CATSRVADSFYGYTF
v_gene: TRBV15
abundance: -
j_gene: TRBJ1-2
d_gene: -

CDR3nt: TGTGCCAGCAGCCAAAGACTAGCGGGAAGCAATGAGCAGTTCTTC
CDR3aa: CASSQRLAGSNEQFF
v_gene: TRBV3-1/TRBV3-2
abundance: -
j_gene: TRBJ2-1
d_gene: TRBD2

CDR3nt: TGTGCCATCAGTGAGTTAGCGGGAGTCTCCCCAGATACGCAGTATTTT
CDR3aa: CAISELAGVSPDTQYF
v_gene: TRBV10-3
abundance: -
j_gene: TRBJ2-3
d_gene: TRBD2

CDR3nt: TGTGCCAGCAGTTTCGAGCCAGGGAGGCCGCTGGAGAACACTGAAGCTTTCTTT
CDR3aa: CASSFEPGRPLENTEAFF
v_gene: TRBV28
abundance: -
j_gene: TRBJ1-1
d_gene: -

CDR3nt: TGTGCCAGCAGTCCATGGACAGTTTATGGCTACACCTTC
CDR3aa: CASSPWTVYGYTF
v_gene: TRBV27
abundance: -
j_gene: TRBJ1-2
d_gene: -

CDR3nt: TGTGCCAGCAGCGGGGGGACTAGCGGCTTCACAGATACGCAGTATTTT
CDR3aa: CASSGGTSGFTDTQYF
v_gene: TRBV6-4
abundance: -
j_gene: TRBJ2-3
d_gene: TRBD2

CDR3nt: TGTGCCAGCAGCTTAGCCAGCGGGAGGGGCAATGAGCAGTTCTTC
CDR3aa: CASSLASGRGNEQFF
v_gene: TRBV7-2
abundance: -
j_gene: TRBJ2-1
d_gene: TRBD2

CDR3nt: TGTGCCAGCAGCCCACCCGGGGGGTCCATATATTTT
CDR3aa: CASSPPGGSIYF
v_gene: TRBV28
abundance: -
j_gene: TRBJ1-3
d_gene: -

CDR3nt: TGTGCCCGGGCAGGGACACTAGCGGGAAACACCGGGGAGCTGTTTTTT
CDR3aa: CARAGTLAGNTGELFF
v_gene: TRBV2
abundance: -
j_gene: TRBJ2-2
d_gene: TRBD2

CDR3nt: TGTGCCAGCAGCTTAGGGGGCGGACCGCCGACTAGCACAGATACGCAGTATTTT
CDR3aa: CASSLGGGPPTSTDTQYF
v_gene: TRBV7-9
abundance: once
j_gene: TRBJ2-3
d_gene: -

CDR3nt: TGTGCCAGCAGCTCTGATAAAAATGGACTAGCGGTCTACAATGAGCAGTTCTTC
CDR3aa: CASSSDKNGLAVYNEQFF
v_gene: TRBV5-5
abundance: once
j_gene: TRBJ2-1
d_gene: TRBD2

CDR3nt: TGTGCCAGCAGTTTTCGGGGAACTGGAAACACCATATATTTT
CDR3aa: CASSFRGTGNTIYF
v_gene: TRBV28
abundance: -
j_gene: TRBJ1-3
d_gene: -

CDR3nt: TGTGCCAGCAGCTTGGGAGACAGGGTCCCGAAGACCGGGGAGCTGTTTTTT
CDR3aa: CASSLGDRVPKTGELFF
v_gene: TRBV7-9
abundance: -
j_gene: TRBJ2-2
d_gene: TRBD1

CDR3nt: TGTGCCAGCCGACAGGGTTTGATTAATGAAGCTTTCTTT
CDR3aa: CASRQGLINEAFF
v_gene: TRBV28
abundance: -
j_gene: TRBJ1-1
d_gene: TRBD1

CDR3nt: TGTGCCAGCAGCTTAGGGACCGGGACAGGGAGAGAAGGCTATGGCTACACCTTC
CDR3aa: CASSLGTGTGREGYGYTF
v_gene: TRBV7-2
abundance: once
j_gene: TRBJ1-2
d_gene: TRBD1

CDR3nt: TGTGCGAGCCGGGACTATACCGCGAGTGAGCAGTTCTTC
CDR3aa: CASRDYTASEQFF
v_gene: TRBV28
abundance: -
j_gene: TRBJ2-1
d_gene: TRBD2

CDR3nt: TGTGCCAGCAGTCAAATGGGGGGTAGCTCCTACAATGAGCAGTTCTTC
CDR3aa: CASSQMGGSSYNEQFF
v_gene: TRBV6-4
abundance: -
j_gene: TRBJ2-1
d_gene: -

CDR3nt: TGTGCCAGTAGTAGTAGGGGACACCAGAACACTGAAGCTTTCTTT
CDR3aa: CASSSRGHQNTEAFF
v_gene: TRBV19
abundance: -
j_gene: TRBJ1-1
d_gene: -